This is a list of T cell receptor beta chains from one sample in a study of blood T cell repertoires in COVID-19. Method: immunoSEQ multiplex PCR; TCRdb's copy keeps in-frame clones and lacks some. The table records roughly 100,000 clones, around 89% of them present only once. Sequenced material: peripheral blood. The receptors come from a woman aged 80 or over with active COVID-19. The CDR3 runs from the conserved cysteine through the conserved F or W. The order of the fields is clone size, V gene, D gene, J gene, CDR3 DNA, CDR3 protein. The D gene is left open where the match is weak. Expanded clones get a size class; other rows say once, few or many, or leave the size out.

clone_size: NA; v_call: TRBV6-5; d_call: NA; j_call: TRBJ1-2; cdr3_nt: TGTGCCAGCACCGAAGGGGGGGCCCGGGGCTACACCTTC; cdr3_aa: CASTEGGARGYTF
clone_size: few; v_call: TRBV10-1; d_call: TRBD1; j_call: TRBJ2-7; cdr3_nt: TGCGCCAGCAGGTCGGGACAGGGGGCCTACGAGCAGTACTTC; cdr3_aa: CASRSGQGAYEQYF
clone_size: NA; v_call: TRBV11-2; d_call: NA; j_call: TRBJ2-5; cdr3_nt: TGTGCCAGCAGCTTAGGGGGTACTAGAGAAGAGACCCAGTACTTC; cdr3_aa: CASSLGGTREETQYF
clone_size: NA; v_call: TRBV18; d_call: TRBD1; j_call: TRBJ1-6; cdr3_nt: TGTGCCAGCTCACCGAAATCAGGGGGTCAGAATTCACCCCTCCACTTT; cdr3_aa: CASSPKSGGQNSPLHF
clone_size: NA; v_call: TRBV3-1/TRBV3-2; d_call: NA; j_call: TRBJ1-2; cdr3_nt: TGTGCCAGCAGCCAAGTAGATTATGGCTACACCTTC; cdr3_aa: CASSQVDYGYTF
clone_size: NA; v_call: TRBV12-3/TRBV12-4; d_call: NA; j_call: TRBJ2-7; cdr3_nt: TGTGCCAGCAGTTCGATTGACACCTACGAGCAGTACTTC; cdr3_aa: CASSSIDTYEQYF
clone_size: NA; v_call: TRBV7-9; d_call: NA; j_call: TRBJ2-7; cdr3_nt: TGTGCCAGCAGCTTAGCGGGAGTAGCGAACTCCTACGAGCAGTACTTC; cdr3_aa: CASSLAGVANSYEQYF
clone_size: NA; v_call: TRBV24-1; d_call: NA; j_call: TRBJ2-1; cdr3_nt: TGTGCCACCAGTGACAGCGGACCCAATAAGCAGTTCTTC; cdr3_aa: CATSDSGPNKQFF
clone_size: NA; v_call: TRBV7-2; d_call: TRBD2; j_call: TRBJ2-1; cdr3_nt: TGTGCCAGCAGCAGGACTAGGGATGAGCAGTTCTTC; cdr3_aa: CASSRTRDEQFF
clone_size: NA; v_call: TRBV5-4; d_call: NA; j_call: TRBJ1-6; cdr3_nt: TGTGCCAGCAGCTTGGGATGGGGAGATAATTCACCCCTCCACTTT; cdr3_aa: CASSLGWGDNSPLHF
clone_size: NA; v_call: TRBV14; d_call: NA; j_call: TRBJ2-7; cdr3_nt: TGTGCCAGCAGCCAATTCCAAACCCGGGACTCCGTCGAGCAGTACTTC; cdr3_aa: CASSQFQTRDSVEQYF
clone_size: NA; v_call: TRBV6-5; d_call: TRBD1; j_call: TRBJ2-7; cdr3_nt: TGTGCCAGCAGGAAGACAGGGGGCGAACTAGGGGAGCAGTACTTC; cdr3_aa: CASRKTGGELGEQYF
clone_size: NA; v_call: TRBV4-3; d_call: TRBD1; j_call: TRBJ2-3; cdr3_nt: TGCGCCAGCAGCCAAGATCTACAGGGGGGTGCAGATACGCAGTATTTT; cdr3_aa: CASSQDLQGGADTQYF
clone_size: NA; v_call: TRBV4-2; d_call: NA; j_call: TRBJ1-5; cdr3_nt: TGTGCCAGCAGCCAAGATAGGGGTCAGCCCCAGCATTTT; cdr3_aa: CASSQDRGQPQHF
clone_size: NA; v_call: TRBV28; d_call: TRBD1; j_call: TRBJ1-1; cdr3_nt: TGTGCCAGCAGTTTGAGGGGGCGAGCTGTCACTGAAGCTTTCTTT; cdr3_aa: CASSLRGRAVTEAFF
clone_size: NA; v_call: TRBV21-1; d_call: NA; j_call: TRBJ2-1; cdr3_nt: TGTGCCACCGGACTAGCGGGAAGCAATGAGCAGTTCTTC; cdr3_aa: CATGLAGSNEQFF
clone_size: NA; v_call: TRBV6-6; d_call: NA; j_call: TRBJ2-2; cdr3_nt: TGTGCCAGCAGTTGGTTCCAGAACCCCGGGGAGCTGTTTTTT; cdr3_aa: CASSWFQNPGELFF
clone_size: NA; v_call: TRBV7-7; d_call: TRBD2; j_call: TRBJ2-7; cdr3_nt: TGTGCCAGCAGCTTCCAAGCGGGAGACGAGCAGTACTTC; cdr3_aa: CASSFQAGDEQYF
clone_size: NA; v_call: TRBV15; d_call: TRBD2; j_call: TRBJ2-3; cdr3_nt: TGTGCCACGAAAGGGGCGGGAGGGAGCACAGATACGCAGTATTTT; cdr3_aa: CATKGAGGSTDTQYF
clone_size: NA; v_call: TRBV15; d_call: NA; j_call: TRBJ1-3; cdr3_nt: TGTGCCACCAGCCGGACAGTCTCTGGAAACACCATATATTTT; cdr3_aa: CATSRTVSGNTIYF
clone_size: NA; v_call: TRBV7-2; d_call: NA; j_call: TRBJ2-1; cdr3_nt: TGTGCCAGCAGCTTAGGGGTACCGGGCAATGAGCAGTTCTTC; cdr3_aa: CASSLGVPGNEQFF
clone_size: NA; v_call: TRBV4-2; d_call: NA; j_call: TRBJ2-3; cdr3_nt: TGTGCCAGCACTAGAGGATCCGCGCAGTATTTT; cdr3_aa: CASTRGSAQYF
clone_size: NA; v_call: TRBV3-1/TRBV3-2; d_call: TRBD2; j_call: TRBJ2-7; cdr3_nt: TGTGCCAGCAGCATAGCGGGAGCACAGTACTTC; cdr3_aa: CASSIAGAQYF
clone_size: NA; v_call: TRBV7-8; d_call: NA; j_call: TRBJ1-5; cdr3_nt: TGTGCCAGCAGCACCCTTGGTGGAGATCAGCCCCAGCATTTT; cdr3_aa: CASSTLGGDQPQHF
clone_size: NA; v_call: TRBV4-3; d_call: TRBD2; j_call: TRBJ2-1; cdr3_nt: TGCGCCAGCAGTTTAGCGGGAGGGCCGAACAATGAGCAGTTCTTC; cdr3_aa: CASSLAGGPNNEQFF
clone_size: NA; v_call: TRBV3-1/TRBV3-2; d_call: NA; j_call: TRBJ2-1; cdr3_nt: TGTGCCAGCAGGCGTTCAACTAACAATGAGCAGTTCTTC; cdr3_aa: CASRRSTNNEQFF
clone_size: NA; v_call: TRBV12-3/TRBV12-4; d_call: TRBD2; j_call: TRBJ2-1; cdr3_nt: TGTGCCATAGCGGGAGGGATCAATGAGCAGTTCTTC; cdr3_aa: CAIAGGINEQFF
clone_size: NA; v_call: TRBV27; d_call: TRBD2; j_call: TRBJ2-1; cdr3_nt: TGTGCCAGCAGTCGCGCGACTAGCGGAGTTTACAATGAGCAGTTCTTC; cdr3_aa: CASSRATSGVYNEQFF
clone_size: few; v_call: TRBV7-9; d_call: NA; j_call: TRBJ1-2; cdr3_nt: TGTGCCAGCAGCTTAAATGGAGAACATGGCTACACCTTC; cdr3_aa: CASSLNGEHGYTF
clone_size: NA; v_call: TRBV7-6; d_call: TRBD2; j_call: TRBJ2-3; cdr3_nt: TGTGCCAGCAGTAGACTAGCGGGAAAATCAGATACGCAGTATTTT; cdr3_aa: CASSRLAGKSDTQYF
clone_size: NA; v_call: TRBV7-2; d_call: TRBD2; j_call: TRBJ2-7; cdr3_nt: TGTGCCAGCAGGAAGCAAGGAGCGGGGCAGGGCTACGAGCAGTACTTC; cdr3_aa: CASRKQGAGQGYEQYF
clone_size: NA; v_call: TRBV3-1/TRBV3-2; d_call: TRBD2; j_call: TRBJ2-1; cdr3_nt: TGTGCCAGCAGCCAAGAGTTGGCTAGCGGGAGGGCCTACGAGCAGTTCTTC; cdr3_aa: CASSQELASGRAYEQFF
clone_size: NA; v_call: TRBV15; d_call: TRBD1; j_call: TRBJ2-3; cdr3_nt: TGTGCCACCAGCAGACGACGAGCAGGGGGTAGGACAGATACGCAGTATTTT; cdr3_aa: CATSRRRAGGRTDTQYF
clone_size: NA; v_call: TRBV30; d_call: TRBD1; j_call: TRBJ1-1; cdr3_nt: TGTGCCTGGAAGAGACAGGGCGGCTCTGAAGCTTTCTTT; cdr3_aa: CAWKRQGGSEAFF
clone_size: NA; v_call: TRBV7-2; d_call: TRBD1; j_call: TRBJ2-7; cdr3_nt: TGTGCCAGCAGCTCCGCCGGGACAGTAACCTACGAGCAGTACTTC; cdr3_aa: CASSSAGTVTYEQYF
clone_size: NA; v_call: TRBV28; d_call: NA; j_call: TRBJ2-7; cdr3_nt: TGTGCCAGCGGTGGAGGGATAGGCTACGAGCAGTACTTC; cdr3_aa: CASGGGIGYEQYF
clone_size: NA; v_call: TRBV7-2; d_call: TRBD2; j_call: TRBJ2-2; cdr3_nt: TGTGCCAGCAGCTTACCCCGGACTAGCGGGCTCGGGGAGCTGTTTTTT; cdr3_aa: CASSLPRTSGLGELFF
clone_size: NA; v_call: TRBV19; d_call: NA; j_call: TRBJ1-4; cdr3_nt: TGTGCCAGTAGCCGATCCCGGGACAACCGCCGCCCCGTTGAAAAACTGTTTTTT; cdr3_aa: CASSRSRDNRRPVEKLFF
clone_size: NA; v_call: TRBV6-5; d_call: TRBD2; j_call: TRBJ2-1; cdr3_nt: TGTGCCAGCAGTTACGAGGCGGGAGCAGTCTATGAGCAGTTCTTC; cdr3_aa: CASSYEAGAVYEQFF
clone_size: NA; v_call: TRBV19; d_call: TRBD2; j_call: TRBJ2-7; cdr3_nt: TGTGCCAGTAGTAAGCCTAGCGGAGATTACGAGCAGTACTTC; cdr3_aa: CASSKPSGDYEQYF
clone_size: NA; v_call: TRBV12-3/TRBV12-4; d_call: TRBD2; j_call: TRBJ2-7; cdr3_nt: TGTGCCAGCAGCTTAGCGGGAGGGAACGAGCAGTACTTC; cdr3_aa: CASSLAGGNEQYF
clone_size: NA; v_call: TRBV18; d_call: NA; j_call: TRBJ2-7; cdr3_nt: TGTGCCAGCTCACCATTTGGGCAGGGATACGAGCAGTACTTC; cdr3_aa: CASSPFGQGYEQYF
clone_size: NA; v_call: TRBV28; d_call: NA; j_call: TRBJ2-4; cdr3_nt: TGTGCCAGCAGTTTGACAGGAAACAACATTCAGTACTTC; cdr3_aa: CASSLTGNNIQYF
clone_size: NA; v_call: TRBV7-2; d_call: NA; j_call: TRBJ2-5; cdr3_nt: TGTGCCAGCAGCCCTGACCGGGGTTTGGCCCAGTACTTC; cdr3_aa: CASSPDRGLAQYF